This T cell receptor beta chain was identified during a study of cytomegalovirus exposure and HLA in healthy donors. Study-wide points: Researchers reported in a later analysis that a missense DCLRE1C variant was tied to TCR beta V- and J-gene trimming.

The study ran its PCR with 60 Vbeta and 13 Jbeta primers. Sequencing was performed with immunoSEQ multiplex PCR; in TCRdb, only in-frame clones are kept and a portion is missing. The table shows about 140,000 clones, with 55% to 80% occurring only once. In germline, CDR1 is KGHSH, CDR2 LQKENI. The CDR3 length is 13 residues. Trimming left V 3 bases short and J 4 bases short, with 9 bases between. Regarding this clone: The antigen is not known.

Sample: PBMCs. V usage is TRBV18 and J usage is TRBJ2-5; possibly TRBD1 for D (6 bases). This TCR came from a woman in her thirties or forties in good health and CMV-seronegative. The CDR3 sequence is CASSPGAGETQYF. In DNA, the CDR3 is TGTGCCAGCTCACCGGGGGCGGGAGAGACCCAGTACTTC.